This T cell receptor beta chain was captured by sequencing in a study of T cell repertoires in cytomegalovirus infection (dated by TCRdb to the late 2010s). For the wider study: The HLA type of each donor mattered for the analysis, because public TCR beta signatures pointed to carriage of CMV infection along with the matching HLA type.

Regarding this clonotype: It lacks a known antigen. Base qualities were left out, and no much larger clone turns up one base away.

Paper-wide results and their limitations: In both this cohort and an independent roughly 350-donor cohort, the cumulative frequency of public TCR beta family members distinguished carriers of CMV infection plus the relevant HLA type. The ex vivo response was dominated by HLA-C-restricted CMV-specific TCR beta clonotypes, and the single most frequent clonotype in two of eight donors was supplied by these HLA-C-restricted clonotypes.

TCRdb lists the instrument as Illumina HiSeq 1500. TCRdb took the public reads, trimmed them with fastp at Q25, ran MiXCR for clone calling and kept in-frame beta chains. Here each entry gathers all rows of one CDR3 protein and keeps the most common genes and DNA. This sample gives 200,000 to 300,000 distinct CDR3 sequences in total; around 15% of them show up just once. The ten largest clones add up to roughly 9.7% of the sample. The junction shows trimming of 4 bases on V and 0 bases on J, plus 19 bases between the germline ends. The germline V gene sets CDR1 to LGHNA and CDR2 to YSLEER. The CDR3 spans 19 residues, from the cysteine through the phenylalanine. The CDR3 DNA has 57 bases and is translated from base 1.

The source is a human donor in good health (CMV status not recorded). Some clones in this sample may be carry-over from other donors' samples. Sequenced input: PBMCs. The chain uses TRBV4-3 and TRBJ2-6; perhaps TRBD1 is the D gene, with 6 bases matching. This receptor carries the CDR3 CASSLLQGPGVSGANVLTF. The DNA is as follows: TGCGCCAGCAGCCTACTACAGGGCCCCGGGGTCTCTGGGGCCAACGTCCTGACTTTC.